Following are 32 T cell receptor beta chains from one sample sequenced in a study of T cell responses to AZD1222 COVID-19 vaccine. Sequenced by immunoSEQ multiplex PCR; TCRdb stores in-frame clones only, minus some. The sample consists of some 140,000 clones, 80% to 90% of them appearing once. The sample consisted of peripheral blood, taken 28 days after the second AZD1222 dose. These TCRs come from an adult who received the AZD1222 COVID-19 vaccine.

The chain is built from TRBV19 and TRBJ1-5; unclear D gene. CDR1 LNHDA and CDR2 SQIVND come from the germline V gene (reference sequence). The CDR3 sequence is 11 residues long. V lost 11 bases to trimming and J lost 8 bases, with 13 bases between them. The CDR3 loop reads CAPSTPEPQHF. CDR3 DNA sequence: TGTGCCCCCAGCACCCCGGAGCCCCAGCATTTT.

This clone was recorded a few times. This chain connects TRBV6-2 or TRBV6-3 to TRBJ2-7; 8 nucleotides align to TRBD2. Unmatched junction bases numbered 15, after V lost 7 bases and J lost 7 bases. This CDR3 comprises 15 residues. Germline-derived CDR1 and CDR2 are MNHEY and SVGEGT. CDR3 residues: CASTPRGAGVREQYF. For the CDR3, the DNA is TGTGCCAGCACCCCAAGGGGAGCGGGAGTGCGGGAGCAGTACTTC.

The CDR3 bases are TGTGCCAGCAGCCGGAGGGGGGGTCGTCGCGAGCAGTACTTC. Protein sequence: CASSRRGGRREQYF. The V and J genes are TRBV5-4 and TRBJ2-7; weak D call: TRBD2 (7 bases). The CDR3 length is 14 residues. The germline V gene encodes CDR1 SGHNT and CDR2 YYREEE (reference sequence). Trimming took off 4 bases at V and 6 bases at J, with 17 bases between the two ends.

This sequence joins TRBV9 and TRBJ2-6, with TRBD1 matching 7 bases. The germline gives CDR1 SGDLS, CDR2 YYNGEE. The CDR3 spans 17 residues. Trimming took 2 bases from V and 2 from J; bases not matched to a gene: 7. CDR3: CASSVVIGGAGANVLTF. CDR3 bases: TGTGCCAGCAGCGTCGTGATAGGGGGCGCTGGGGCCAACGTCCTGACTTTC.

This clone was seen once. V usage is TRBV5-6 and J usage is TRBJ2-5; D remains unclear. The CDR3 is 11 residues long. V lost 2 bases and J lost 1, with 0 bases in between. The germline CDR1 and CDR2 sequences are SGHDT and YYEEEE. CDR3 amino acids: CASSFQETQYF. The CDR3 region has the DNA TGTGCCAGCAGCTTCCAAGAGACCCAGTACTTC. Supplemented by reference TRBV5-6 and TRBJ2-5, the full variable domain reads DAGVTQSPTHLIKTRGQQVTLRCSPKSGHDTVSWYQQALGQGPQFIFQYYEEEERQRGNFPDRFSGHQFPNYSSELNVNALLLGDSALYLCASSFQETQYFGPGTRLLVL.

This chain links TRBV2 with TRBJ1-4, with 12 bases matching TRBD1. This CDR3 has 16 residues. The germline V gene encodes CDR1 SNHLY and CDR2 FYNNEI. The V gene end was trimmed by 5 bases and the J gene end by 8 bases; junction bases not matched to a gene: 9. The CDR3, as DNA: TGTGCCAGCAGTTCCGGGACAGGGGGCACCAGGGAAAAACTGTTTTTT. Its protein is CASSSGTGGTREKLFF.

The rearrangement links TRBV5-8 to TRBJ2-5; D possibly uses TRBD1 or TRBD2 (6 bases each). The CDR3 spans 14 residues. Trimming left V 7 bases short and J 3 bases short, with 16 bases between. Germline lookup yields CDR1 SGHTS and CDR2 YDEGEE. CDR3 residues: CASCLGGSEETQYF. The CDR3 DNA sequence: TGTGCCAGCTGCCTAGGGGGGTCGGAAGAGACCCAGTACTTC. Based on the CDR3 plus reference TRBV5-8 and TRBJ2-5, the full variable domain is EAGVTQSPTHLIKTRGQQATLRCSPISGHTSVYWYQQALGLGLQFLLWYDEGEERNRGNFPPRFSGRQFPNYSSELNVNALELEDSALYLCASCLGGSEETQYFGPGTRLLVL.

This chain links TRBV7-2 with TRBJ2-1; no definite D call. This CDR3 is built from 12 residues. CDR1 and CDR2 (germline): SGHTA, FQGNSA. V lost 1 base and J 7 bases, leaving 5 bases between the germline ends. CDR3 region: CASSLVGNEQFF. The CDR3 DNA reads TGTGCCAGCAGCTTAGTGGGGAATGAGCAGTTCTTC.

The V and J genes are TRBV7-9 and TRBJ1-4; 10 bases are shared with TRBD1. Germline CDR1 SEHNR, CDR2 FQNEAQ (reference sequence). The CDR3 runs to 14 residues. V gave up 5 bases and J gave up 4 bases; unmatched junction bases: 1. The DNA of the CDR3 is TGTGCCAGCAGCGGACAGGGGGATAATGAAAAACTGTTTTTT. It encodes CASSGQGDNEKLFF. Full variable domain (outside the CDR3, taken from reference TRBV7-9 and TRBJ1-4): DTGVSQNPRHKITKRGQNVTFRCDPISEHNRLYWYRQTLGQGPEFLTYFQNEAQLEKSRLLSDRFSAERPKGSFSTLEIQRTEQGDSAMYLCASSGQGDNEKLFFGSGTQLSVL.

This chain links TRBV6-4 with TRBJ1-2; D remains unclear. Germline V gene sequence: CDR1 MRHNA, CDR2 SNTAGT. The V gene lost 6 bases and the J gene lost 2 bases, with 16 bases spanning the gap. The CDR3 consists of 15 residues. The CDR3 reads CASRGWATSNYGYTF. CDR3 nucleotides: TGTGCCAGCAGGGGGTGGGCGACCTCGAACTATGGCTACACCTTC.

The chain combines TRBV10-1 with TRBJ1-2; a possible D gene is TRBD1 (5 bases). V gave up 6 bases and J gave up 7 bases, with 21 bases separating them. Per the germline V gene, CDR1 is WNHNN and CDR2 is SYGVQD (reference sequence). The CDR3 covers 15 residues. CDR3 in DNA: TGCGCCAGCAGCCCCCCAGGGAGGGCGTCGCGTGGCTACACCTTC. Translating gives CASSPPGRASRGYTF.

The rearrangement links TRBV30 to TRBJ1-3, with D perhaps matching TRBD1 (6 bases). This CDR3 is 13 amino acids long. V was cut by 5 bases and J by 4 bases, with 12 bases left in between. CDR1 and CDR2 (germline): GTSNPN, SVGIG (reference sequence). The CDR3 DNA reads TGTGCCTGGGAGCGGACAGAAGGAAACACCATATATTTT. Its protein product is CAWERTEGNTIYF.

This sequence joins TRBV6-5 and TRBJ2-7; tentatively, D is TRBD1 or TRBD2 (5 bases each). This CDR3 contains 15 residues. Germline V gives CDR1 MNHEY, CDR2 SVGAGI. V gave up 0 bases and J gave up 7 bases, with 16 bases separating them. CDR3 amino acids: CASSYSIEGIWEQYF. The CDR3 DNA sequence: TGTGCCAGCAGTTACTCGATTGAGGGGATCTGGGAGCAGTACTTC.

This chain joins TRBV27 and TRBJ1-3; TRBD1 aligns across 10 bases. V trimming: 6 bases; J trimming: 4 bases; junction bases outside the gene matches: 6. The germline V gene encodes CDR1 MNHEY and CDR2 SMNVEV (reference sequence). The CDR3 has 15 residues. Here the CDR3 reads CASRSGQGVGNTIYF. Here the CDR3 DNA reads TGTGCCAGCAGGTCCGGACAGGGGGTGGGAAACACCATATATTTT.

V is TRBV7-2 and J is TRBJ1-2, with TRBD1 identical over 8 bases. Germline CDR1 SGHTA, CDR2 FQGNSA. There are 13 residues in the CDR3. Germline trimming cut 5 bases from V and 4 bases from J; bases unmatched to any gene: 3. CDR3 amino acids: CASSATGVYGYTF. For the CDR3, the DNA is TGTGCCAGCAGCGCGACAGGGGTCTATGGCTACACCTTC.

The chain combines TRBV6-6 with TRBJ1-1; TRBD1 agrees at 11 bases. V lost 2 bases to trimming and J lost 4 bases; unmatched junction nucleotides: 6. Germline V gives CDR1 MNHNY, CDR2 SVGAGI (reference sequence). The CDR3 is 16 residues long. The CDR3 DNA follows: TGTGCCAGCAGTTACCCCCAGGGGACAGGGGGCACTGAAGCTTTCTTT. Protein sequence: CASSYPQGTGGTEAFF.

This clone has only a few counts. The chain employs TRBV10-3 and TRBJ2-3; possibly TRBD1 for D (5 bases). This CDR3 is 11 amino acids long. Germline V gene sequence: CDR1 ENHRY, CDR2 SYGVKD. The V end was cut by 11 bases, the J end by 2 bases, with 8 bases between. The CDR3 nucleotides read TGTGCCTCCAGGGACACAGATACGCAGTATTTT. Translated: CASRDTDTQYF.

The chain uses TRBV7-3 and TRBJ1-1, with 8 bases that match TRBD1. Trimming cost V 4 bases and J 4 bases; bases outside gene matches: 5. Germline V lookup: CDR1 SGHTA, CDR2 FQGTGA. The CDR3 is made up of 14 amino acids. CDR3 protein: CASSYQGASTEAFF. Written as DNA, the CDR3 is TGTGCCAGCAGCTATCAGGGGGCGAGCACTGAAGCTTTCTTT.

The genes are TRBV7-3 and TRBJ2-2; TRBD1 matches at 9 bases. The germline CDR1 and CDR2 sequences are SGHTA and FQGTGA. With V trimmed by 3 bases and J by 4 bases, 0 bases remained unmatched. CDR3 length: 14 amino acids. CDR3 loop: CASSLGQGTGELFF. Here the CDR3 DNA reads TGTGCCAGCAGCTTGGGACAGGGCACCGGGGAGCTGTTTTTT.

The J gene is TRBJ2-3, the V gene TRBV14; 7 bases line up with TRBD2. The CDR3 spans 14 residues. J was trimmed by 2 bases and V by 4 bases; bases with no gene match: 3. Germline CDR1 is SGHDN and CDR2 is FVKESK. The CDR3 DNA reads TGTGCCAGCAGCCCCGGGACTAACACAGATACGCAGTATTTT. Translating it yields CASSPGTNTDTQYF. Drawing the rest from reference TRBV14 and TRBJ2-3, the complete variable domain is EAGVTQFPSHSVIEKGQTVTLRCDPISGHDNLYWYRRVMGKEIKFLLHFVKESKQDESGMPNNRFLAERTGGTYSTLKVQPAELEDSGVYFCASSPGTNTDTQYFGPGTRLTVL.

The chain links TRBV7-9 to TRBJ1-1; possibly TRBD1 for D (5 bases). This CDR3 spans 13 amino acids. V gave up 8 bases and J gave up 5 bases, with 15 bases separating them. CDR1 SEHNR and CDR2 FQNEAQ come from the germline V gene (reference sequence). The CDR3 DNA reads TGTGCCAGCTTAATGACTCAGGGAACTGAAGCTTTCTTT. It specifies CASLMTQGTEAFF.

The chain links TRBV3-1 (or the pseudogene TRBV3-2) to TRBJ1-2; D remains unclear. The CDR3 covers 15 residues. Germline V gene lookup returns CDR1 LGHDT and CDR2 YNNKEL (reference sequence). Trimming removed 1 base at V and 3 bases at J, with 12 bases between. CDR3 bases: TGTGCCAGCAGCCAAGCCCCGTCCATCTACTATGGCTACACCTTC. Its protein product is CASSQAPSIYYGYTF.

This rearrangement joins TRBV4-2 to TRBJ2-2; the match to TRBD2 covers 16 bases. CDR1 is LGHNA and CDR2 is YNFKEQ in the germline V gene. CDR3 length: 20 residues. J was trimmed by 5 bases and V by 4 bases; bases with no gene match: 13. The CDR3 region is CASSPQPGLAGGPGTGELFF. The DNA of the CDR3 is TGTGCCAGCAGCCCCCAACCGGGACTAGCGGGGGGGCCGGGTACCGGGGAGCTGTTTTTT.

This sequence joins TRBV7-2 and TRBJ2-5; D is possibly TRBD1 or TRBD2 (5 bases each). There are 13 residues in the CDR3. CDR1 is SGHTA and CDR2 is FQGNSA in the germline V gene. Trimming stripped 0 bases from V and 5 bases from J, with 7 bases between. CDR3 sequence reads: CASSLAGTETQYF. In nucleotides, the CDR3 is TGTGCCAGCAGCTTAGCAGGGACGGAGACCCAGTACTTC.

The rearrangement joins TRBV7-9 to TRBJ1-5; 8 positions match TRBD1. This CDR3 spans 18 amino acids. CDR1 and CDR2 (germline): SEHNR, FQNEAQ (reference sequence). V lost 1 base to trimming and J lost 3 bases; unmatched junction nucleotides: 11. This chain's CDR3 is CASSLEYGTGSINQPQHF. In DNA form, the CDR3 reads TGTGCCAGCAGCTTAGAGTACGGGACAGGTTCTATCAATCAGCCCCAGCATTTT.

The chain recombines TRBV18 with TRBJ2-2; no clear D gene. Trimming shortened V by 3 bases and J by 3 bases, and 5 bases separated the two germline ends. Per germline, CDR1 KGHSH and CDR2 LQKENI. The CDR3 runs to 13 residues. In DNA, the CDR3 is TGTGCCAGCTCACCTCGGGACACCGGGGAGCTGTTTTTT. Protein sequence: CASSPRDTGELFF.

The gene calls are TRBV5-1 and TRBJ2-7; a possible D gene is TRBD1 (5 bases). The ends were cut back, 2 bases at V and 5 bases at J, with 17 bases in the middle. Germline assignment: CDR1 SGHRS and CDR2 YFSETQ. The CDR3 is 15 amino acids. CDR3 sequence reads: CASSFVPDTENEQYF. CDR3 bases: TGCGCCAGCAGCTTCGTCCCGGACACTGAGAACGAGCAGTACTTC.

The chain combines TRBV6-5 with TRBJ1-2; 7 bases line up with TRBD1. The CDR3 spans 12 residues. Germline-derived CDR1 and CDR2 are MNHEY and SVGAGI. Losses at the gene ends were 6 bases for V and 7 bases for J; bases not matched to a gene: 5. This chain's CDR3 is CASRTGRVGYTF. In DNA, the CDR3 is TGTGCCAGCAGGACAGGGCGTGTTGGCTACACCTTC.

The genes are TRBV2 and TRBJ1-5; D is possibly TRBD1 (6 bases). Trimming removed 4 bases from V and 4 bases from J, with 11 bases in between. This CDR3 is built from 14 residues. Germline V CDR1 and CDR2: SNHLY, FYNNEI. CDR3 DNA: TGTGCCAGCAGTGGTGTGACAGGAAATCAGCCCCAGCATTTT. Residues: CASSGVTGNQPQHF.

For the CDR3, the DNA is TGTGCCAGCAGCGTAGTATCTAGCTCCTACAATGAGCAGTTCTTC. Its translation: CASSVVSSSYNEQFF. The genes are TRBV9 and TRBJ2-1; D ambiguous. CDR1 SGDLS and CDR2 YYNGEE come from the germline V gene. This CDR3 spans 15 amino acids. V was pared by 0 bases and J by 0 bases, with 7 bases between.

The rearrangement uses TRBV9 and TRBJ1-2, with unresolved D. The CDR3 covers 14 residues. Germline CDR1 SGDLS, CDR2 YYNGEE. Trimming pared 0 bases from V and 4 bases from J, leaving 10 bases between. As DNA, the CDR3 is TGTGCCAGCAGCGTAGCCGGCGGCAGCTATGGCTACACCTTC. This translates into CASSVAGGSYGYTF. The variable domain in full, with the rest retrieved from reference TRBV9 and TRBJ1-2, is DSGVTQTPKHLITATGQRVTLRCSPRSGDLSVYWYQQSLDQGLQFLIQYYNGEERAKGNILERFSAQQFPDLHSELNLSSLELGDSALYFCASSVAGGSYGYTFGSGTRLTVV.

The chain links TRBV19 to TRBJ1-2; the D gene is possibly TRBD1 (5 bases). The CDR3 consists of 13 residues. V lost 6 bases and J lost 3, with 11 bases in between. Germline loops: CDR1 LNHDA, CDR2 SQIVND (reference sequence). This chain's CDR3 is CASRMGRYYGYTF. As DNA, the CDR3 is TGTGCCAGTAGGATGGGACGTTACTATGGCTACACCTTC.